The present T cell receptor (beta chain) was sequenced within a study of shared clonotypes between healthy human individuals. On this clone itself: Its specificity is not known.

The CDR3 is 15 residues long. After removal of 2 bases from V and 12 bases from J, the junction contained 11 bases not matched to a gene. The germline gives CDR1 MNHNS, CDR2 SASEGT. Generated by immunoSEQ multiplex PCR, the TCRdb table keeps only in-frame clones and is missing some. The sample has about 120,000 clones; around 68% are singletons. Those who donated were healthy HIV-negative adults, with no recent acute infections or vaccinations reported. All participating donors were Caucasian adults from Nashville, Tennessee. Study conclusions and caveats: Naive subsets tended to show greater estimated richness than memory subsets.

Sequencing used memory CD8+ T cells sorted from blood. Specified subset: CD45RO+ cells pooled with CCR7-negative TemRA cells. The sequence came from a woman aged 25 to 45 in good health. The chain carries TRBV6-1 and TRBJ1-4; 8 nucleotides line up with TRBD1. The CDR3 region is CASSEYRTGTQELFF. CDR3 sequence (DNA): TGTGCCAGCAGTGAATATAGGACAGGGACTCAGGAACTGTTTTTT.